This T cell receptor (beta chain) was profiled in a study of prognosis after radiotherapy for stage I lung cancer. Whole-study context: Patients with non-small cell lung cancer were all judged medically inoperable. Tumor types were squamous cell carcinoma in over 5 patients, adenocarcinoma in around 13.

The authors amplified TCR beta CDR3 from genomic DNA using two-round multiplex PCR. During first-round PCR, primers specific to each TRBV and TRBJ gene were used. Each CDR3 protein gets one entry after TCRdb re-called the multiplex PCR reads with MiXCR. The sample records around 26,000 distinct CDR3 sequences, roughly 50% being singletons. The CDR3 is 16 amino acids. Trimming pared 4 bases from V and 0 bases from J, leaving 14 bases between. Germline CDR1 and CDR2: SGDLS and YYNGEE. The gene calls are TRBV9 and TRBJ1-3; maybe TRBD1 (5 bases). The source material was PBMCs, sampled before or after stereotactic body radiation therapy (not recorded which). This TCR came from a donor of 50 years or more with non-small cell lung cancer. The CDR3 reads CASSPPDKLSGNTIYF. CDR3 DNA sequence: TGTGCCAGCAGCCCCCCGGACAAGCTCTCTGGAAACACCATATATTTT.